This T cell receptor (beta chain) was captured by sequencing in a study of vaccination and CD4 T cells after COVID-19. Whole-study context: Median time from second vaccine dose to sampling was about 77 days (14 to 241).

V was clipped by 0 bases and J by 7 bases, with 12 bases between them. The CDR3 has 14 amino acids. Germline CDR1 MNHEY, CDR2 SVGAGI. The Oncomine TCR Beta short-read assay sequenced DNA from cultured CD4+ T cells. Genomic DNA was drawn out of CD4+ T cells grown in culture. TCRdb used MiXCR to reprocess the PCR reads, holding one entry per CDR3 protein. Of some 13,000 distinct CDR3 sequences in the sample, approximately 58% were seen once. Sample treatment: roughly 10-day PBMC culture with coronavirus spike peptide pools or control peptides (ViraFEST assay). Peptide pool stimulation in ViraFEST expanded antigen-specific T cells, whose TCRs were then sequenced. Notes on the study in general: In convalescent patients, 304 of 307 vaccine-specific clones were spike mono-reactive.

On this clonotype: Its antigen is as yet unknown.

The TCR was taken from a human donor who had recovered from COVID-19. The chain links TRBV6-5 to TRBJ1-2; D is uncertain. Specimen: CD4+ T cells from blood, cultured in vitro. This CDR3 reads CASSYSRTTAGYTF. CDR3 coding DNA: TGTGCCAGCAGTTACTCCCGGACCACGGCTGGCTACACCTTC.